A selection of T cell receptor beta chains follows, all from one sample in a study of cytomegalovirus exposure and HLA in healthy donors. Clones were sequenced by immunoSEQ multiplex PCR, and TCRdb holds only the in-frame ones, with some missing. The table includes 110,000 or so clones, roughly 82% detected once. The sample was PBMCs. Receptors were obtained from a man between 18 and 29 years old in good health and CMV-seronegative. CDR3s include the opening cysteine and the closing phenylalanine or tryptophan. Each record gives: V gene, clone size, D gene, J gene, CDR3 protein, CDR3 DNA. D genes are given only for firm matches. A clone size is listed for some rows: how often the clone was seen (once, few, many), or a class if it is expanded.

TRBV7-6	once	TRBD2	TRBJ2-1	CASSLLAGVLYEQFF	TGTGCCAGCAGCTTATTAGCGGGAGTCTTATATGAGCAGTTCTTC
TRBV5-4	-	-	TRBJ2-3	CASSFKFSGNTQYF	TGTGCCAGCAGCTTCAAATTCTCGGGGAATACGCAGTATTTT
TRBV27	-	-	TRBJ2-2	CASSLSGDTGELFF	TGTGCCAGCAGTTTATCAGGGGACACCGGGGAGCTGTTTTTT
TRBV5-1	-	TRBD2	TRBJ2-7	CASSLVLAGALYEQYF	TGCGCCAGCAGCTTGGTTCTAGCGGGGGCCTTATACGAGCAGTACTTC
TRBV9	-	TRBD1	TRBJ1-2	CASSEQQGARGHGYTF	TGTGCCAGCAGCGAACAACAGGGGGCGCGAGGGCATGGCTACACCTTC
TRBV30	-	TRBD2	TRBJ2-1	CAWGPPKFSGTHSYNEQFF	TGTGCCTGGGGACCTCCAAAATTTAGCGGGACTCATTCCTACAATGAGCAGTTCTTC
TRBV5-1	-	-	TRBJ1-2	CASSFTVTGGYTF	TGCGCCAGCAGCTTCACGGTTACCGGGGGCTACACCTTC
TRBV5-8	few	TRBD2	TRBJ2-2	CASSSPGLAGSNTGELFF	TGTGCCAGCAGCTCTCCGGGACTAGCGGGGTCGAACACCGGGGAGCTGTTTTTT
TRBV5-1	-	-	TRBJ2-3	CASQPGGRGSYTQYF	TGCGCCAGCCAACCCGGGGGCAGGGGGTCATATACGCAGTATTTT
TRBV7-9	-	-	TRBJ2-7	CASSPPLGLAYEQYF	TGTGCCAGCAGCCCTCCACTAGGGTTGGCCTACGAGCAGTACTTC
TRBV11-3	-	TRBD1	TRBJ2-3	CASSGQGIADTQYF	TGTGCCAGCAGCGGACAGGGTATCGCAGATACGCAGTATTTT
TRBV7-2	-	-	TRBJ2-7	CASSSPWRVSYEQYF	TGTGCCAGCAGCTCCCCTTGGCGGGTTTCCTACGAGCAGTACTTC
TRBV9	-	TRBD1	TRBJ1-2	CAARQGAYYGYTF	TGTGCCGCCAGACAGGGGGCGTATTATGGCTACACCTTC
TRBV6-5	-	-	TRBJ1-1	CASSYTGSNTEAFF	TGTGCCAGCAGTTACACAGGTTCTAACACTGAAGCTTTCTTT
TRBV27	-	-	TRBJ1-1	CASSLRASGIWTEAFF	TGTGCCAGCAGTTTAAGGGCCTCGGGGATTTGGACTGAAGCTTTCTTT
TRBV4-2	-	-	TRBJ2-7	CASSQGGLLDPYEQYF	TGTGCCAGCAGCCAAGGCGGGCTCTTGGACCCCTACGAGCAGTACTTC
TRBV28	-	TRBD2	TRBJ2-1	CASRPGGPYYNEQFF	TGTGCCAGCAGGCCGGGAGGGCCTTACTACAATGAGCAGTTCTTC
TRBV29-1	-	-	TRBJ2-7	CSVDSGHNYEQYF	TGCAGCGTTGATTCGGGTCACAACTACGAGCAGTACTTC
TRBV19	-	TRBD2	TRBJ2-1	CASSIVRAGAAEQFF	TGTGCCAGTAGTATAGTTCGAGCGGGGGCCGCTGAGCAGTTCTTC
TRBV9	-	TRBD2	TRBJ2-5	CASSVGASGGAIETQYF	TGTGCCAGCAGCGTAGGGGCTAGCGGGGGGGCAATAGAGACCCAGTACTTC